The 4 T cell receptor beta chains listed next were all sequenced from one sample in a study of control samples from healthy donors and cancer patients. This table comes from immunoSEQ multiplex PCR, and its TCRdb copy is limited to in-frame clones, with some not included. The sample comprises some 130,000 clones, approximately 94% of which are singletons, and 1.5% to 2% rests with the top ten. The specimen sequenced was PBMCs. Source of these receptors: a man in his fifties or sixties with head and neck cancer.

V is TRBV5-5 and J is TRBJ2-7; D is uncertain. The CDR3 length is 14 residues. From germline, CDR1 is SGHKS and CDR2 YYEKEE (reference sequence). With 1 base removed from V and 1 base from J, the gap between germline ends came to 9 bases. CDR3 nucleotides: TGTGCCAGCAGCTTGCGAGGAACATCCTACGAGCAGTACTTC. Encoded protein: CASSLRGTSYEQYF. The complete variable domain, with remaining parts taken from reference TRBV5-5 and TRBJ2-7, reads DAGVTQSPTHLIKTRGQQVTLRCSPISGHKSVSWYQQVLGQGPQFIFQYYEKEERGRGNFPDRFSARQFPNYSSELNVNALLLGDSALYLCASSLRGTSYEQYFGPGTRLTVT.

This rearrangement joins TRBV28 to TRBJ1-2; the D gene is possibly TRBD1 (5 bases). The CDR3 covers 14 residues. In germline, CDR1 is MDHEN, CDR2 SYDVKM. V dropped 2 bases and J dropped 8 bases, with 15 bases sitting between them. CDR3 sequence reads: CASSLPLGGEGYTF. The CDR3 nucleotides are TGTGCCAGCAGTTTACCCCTGGGGGGGGAAGGCTACACCTTC.

This chain joins TRBV6-5 and TRBJ1-1; 7 nucleotides align to TRBD1. V lost 10 bases and J lost 11; bases outside the gene matches: 7. This CDR3 has 10 amino acids. CDR1 is MNHEY and CDR2 is SVGAGI in the germline V gene. The CDR3, as DNA: TGTGCCACCTTCAGGGGGGTGGCTTTCTTT. It specifies CATFRGVAFF.

This chain joins TRBV25-1 and TRBJ1-6, with D possibly TRBD1 on 5 matching bases. V shed 3 bases and J shed 9 bases, with 15 bases lying between them. Germline CDR1 reads MGHDK; CDR2 reads SYGVNS. CDR3 length equals 15 residues. The DNA for the CDR3 is TGTGCCAGCAGTGATTGGGACCTCGAGACTTCACCCCTCCACTTT. It codes for CASSDWDLETSPLHF. Combining the CDR3 with reference TRBV25-1 and TRBJ1-6 gives the whole variable domain EADIYQTPRYLVIGTGKKITLECSQTMGHDKMYWYQQDPGMELHLIHYSYGVNSTEKGDLSSESTVSRIRTEHFPLTLESARPSHTSQYLCASSDWDLETSPLHFGNGTRLTVT.